Below, one T cell receptor (beta chain) is given with its context. Antigen unknown. Assay: immunoSEQ multiplex PCR; the TCRdb copy retains only in-frame clones and omits some. The data hold about 77,000 clones, with 75% to 90% observed a single time. The data belong to a study of OX40 agonist ivuxolimab in advanced cancers. Trimming took off 10 bases at V and 7 bases at J, with 14 bases between the two ends. The length of the CDR3 is 13 residues. Per germline, CDR1 MNHEY and CDR2 SVGAGI. Findings and caveats of the study: The study did not work out the antigen specificity of the expanded peripheral T cells.

The chain couples TRBV6-5 to TRBJ1-6, with D maybe TRBD1 (6 bases). The material was CD4+ or CD8+ T cells sorted from blood, obtained in a trial of the OX40 agonist ivuxolimab. This clonotype originated in an adult with an advanced solid tumor such as melanoma, head and neck, liver or kidney cancer. CDR3 sequence: CATKGGRNSPLHF. CDR3 coding DNA: TGTGCCACGAAAGGGGGAAGGAATTCACCCCTCCACTTT.